This T cell receptor beta chain originates from a study of T-cell memory formation after mild COVID-19. Study-level information: Most TCR clusters belonged to a single donor.

Findings and caveats of the study: Nothing showed for sure that second-wave clones peaking on day 37 were SARS-CoV-2 specific. Memory sampled before infection contained some responding clones, suggesting cross-reactive memory joined.

5'RACE primed from the constant segment yielded TCR alpha and TCR beta cDNA libraries bearing sample barcodes and UMIs. TCRdb processed the 5' RACE reads anew with MiXCR; each CDR3 protein has one entry. Among roughly 170,000 distinct CDR3 sequences listed, around 18% were seen once. This clonotype occurred a few times. The antigen remains undetermined. V lost 1 base and J 4 bases, leaving 9 bases between the germline ends. CDR3 size: 14 residues. The sequenced sample consisted of PBMCs or a T cell subset sorted from them (not recorded which). J is TRBJ2-3 and V is TRBV12-3 or TRBV12-4; no clear D. The receptor's source is a man between 18 and 29 years old who had mild COVID-19 (a few samples of this study predate the infection). Cell type and time point are not known. The CDR3 sequence: CASSLVISADTQYF. The CDR3 region has the DNA TGTGCCAGCAGTTTAGTGATATCGGCAGATACGCAGTATTTT.